One sample yielded the 25 T cell receptor beta chains listed below, sequenced in a study of cytomegalovirus exposure and HLA in healthy donors. PCR used 60 Vbeta primers and 13 Jbeta primers. The table came from immunoSEQ multiplex PCR; TCRdb's copy has only in-frame clones and leaves some out. Among about 200,000 clones listed, 70% to 85% were seen once. Sample: PBMCs. These receptors originate from a boy aged 2 to 10 in good health and CMV-seronegative.

This clone showed up just a few times. This chain connects TRBV30 to TRBJ1-5; TRBD1 matches at 9 bases. This CDR3 comprises 15 residues. CDR1 is GTSNPN, CDR2 SVGIG, per germline (reference sequence). V trimming: 5 bases; J trimming: 3 bases; junction bases outside the gene matches: 8. The CDR3 region is CAWDKDRGYNQPQHF. The CDR3 region has the DNA TGTGCCTGGGACAAGGACAGGGGATACAATCAGCCCCAGCATTTT.

Here the CDR3 reads CASSLSDQANSPLHF. The CDR3 bases are TGTGCCAGCAGCTTATCTGATCAGGCTAATTCACCCCTCCACTTT. The chain has TRBV7-9 and TRBJ1-6; D call uncertain. V was shortened by 2 bases and J by 6 bases, with 11 bases between the two germline ends. From germline, CDR1 is SEHNR and CDR2 FQNEAQ (reference sequence). CDR3 length equals 15 residues. The variable domain in full, completed from reference TRBV7-9 and TRBJ1-6, reads DTGVSQNPRHKITKRGQNVTFRCDPISEHNRLYWYRQTLGQGPEFLTYFQNEAQLEKSRLLSDRFSAERPKGSFSTLEIQRTEQGDSAMYLCASSLSDQANSPLHFGNGTRLTVT.

V and J are TRBV13 and TRBJ1-6; D remains unclear. The ends were cut back, 3 bases at V and 7 bases at J, with 16 bases in the middle. CDR1 PRHDT and CDR2 FYEKMQ come from the germline V gene (reference sequence). The CDR3 contains 16 residues. The CDR3 DNA is TGTGCCAGCAGCTTGGGGAGAGTGGATGGGAATTCACCCCTCCACTTT. Amino acid sequence: CASSLGRVDGNSPLHF.

The chain combines TRBV18 with TRBJ1-2; D unclear. The CDR3 spans 15 residues. With 2 bases removed from V and 5 bases from J, the gap between germline ends came to 15 bases. Germline V lookup: CDR1 KGHSH, CDR2 LQKENI. The CDR3 loop is CASSPFEGAGYGYTF. CDR3 coding DNA: TGTGCCAGCTCACCATTTGAGGGCGCGGGGTATGGCTACACCTTC.

This clone was recorded only once. The chain joins TRBV7-2 to TRBJ1-1; D remains unclear. Germline CDR1 and CDR2: SGHTA and FQGNSA. The V end lost 4 bases, the J end lost 8 bases, and 8 bases lay between the germline ends. The CDR3 covers 11 residues. For the CDR3, the DNA is TGTGCCAGCAGCTCACTTCGGGAAGCTTTCTTT. Translation gives CASSSLREAFF.

This clone was counted only a few times. In the same sample, other DNA sequences code for this CDR3. The chain is built from TRBV20-1 and TRBJ2-5; weak D call: TRBD2 (5 bases). V lost 3 bases and J 3 bases, leaving 5 bases between the germline ends. Germline V gives CDR1 DFQATT, CDR2 SNEGSKA (reference sequence). This CDR3 is built from 11 residues. CDR3 DNA: TGCAGTGCTAGGAGGGAAGAGACCCAGTACTTC. Translating it yields CSARREETQYF.

V usage is TRBV7-2 and J usage is TRBJ2-3, with a weak D call TRBD2 (5 bases). The V gene's germline CDR1 is SGHTA and CDR2 FQGNSA. V gave up 4 bases and J gave up 3 bases, with 20 bases separating them. The length of the CDR3 is 17 residues. CDR3 sequence (DNA): TGTGCCAGCAGCTCCTCGGGCGGAGGACCCTCGACAGATACGCAGTATTTT. This gives the protein CASSSSGGGPSTDTQYF.

The chain is built from TRBV5-1 and TRBJ2-3; D call uncertain. V lost 0 bases and J 0 bases, leaving 11 bases between the germline ends. The V gene's germline CDR1 is SGHRS and CDR2 YFSETQ. CDR3 length: 16 residues. The CDR3 region has the DNA TGCGCCAGCAGCTTGGACCGTCGGGTTAGCACAGATACGCAGTATTTT. This encodes CASSLDRRVSTDTQYF.

As regards this clone: The same CDR3 also results from other DNA sequences found in this sample. V gene TRBV21-1 combines with J gene TRBJ2-6; the table's D call, TRBD1, has no DNA check behind it. TRBV21-1 is recorded as a pseudogene. This CDR3 has 21 amino acids. CDR3 in DNA: TGTGCCAGCAGCTCGCAAAAGGACTGCAGGGACATTATCTCTGGGGCCAACGTCCTGACTTTC. Protein sequence: CASSSQKDCRDIISGANVLTF.

Note on this clone: Other DNA variants within this sample encode the same CDR3. J is TRBJ1-3 and V is TRBV18; D may be TRBD1 (6 bases). V was pared by 3 bases and J by 4 bases, with 10 bases between. Per germline, CDR1 KGHSH and CDR2 LQKENI. CDR3 size: 14 residues. The CDR3 sequence is CASSPLTGGNTIYF. The CDR3 coding sequence is TGTGCCAGCTCACCTCTAACAGGGGGAAACACCATATATTTT.

The chain carries TRBV30 and TRBJ2-5; TRBD2 is a possible D gene (6 bases). There are 14 residues in the CDR3. Deletions cut 2 bases from V and 7 bases from J, with 17 bases between. Germline lookup yields CDR1 GTSNPN and CDR2 SVGIG (reference sequence). The CDR3 region is CAWSLTSRGGTQYF. DNA for the CDR3: TGTGCCTGGAGTTTAACTAGCCGGGGAGGGACCCAGTACTTC.

V gene TRBV5-4 combines with J gene TRBJ2-2, with a possible D match to TRBD2 (7 bases). The length of the CDR3 is 15 residues. Trimming removed 4 bases from V and 4 bases from J, with 14 bases in between. Germline V gene sequence: CDR1 SGHNT, CDR2 YYREEE (reference sequence). CDR3 residues: CASSRQGGGTGELFF. The DNA of the CDR3 is TGTGCCAGCAGCCGGCAAGGGGGGGGCACCGGGGAGCTGTTTTTT.

V gene TRBV11-2 combines with J gene TRBJ2-7; 7 bases match TRBD1. Germline CDR1 reads SGHAT; CDR2 reads FQNNGV. The V segment lost 6 bases and the J segment 1 base; nucleotides outside the gene matches: 6. The CDR3 extends over 14 amino acids. Written as DNA, the CDR3 is TGTGCCAGCAGTTGGGACAGAGGTTCCTACGAGCAGTACTTC. Amino acids: CASSWDRGSYEQYF.

The chain couples TRBV10-3 to TRBJ2-3; D might be TRBD1 (6 bases). Deletions cut 6 bases from V and 2 bases from J, with 15 bases between. The germline CDR1 and CDR2 sequences are ENHRY and SYGVKD. The CDR3 extends over 15 amino acids. CDR3 sequence: CAIRGAPATTDTQYF. The DNA of the CDR3 is TGTGCCATCAGGGGGGCCCCTGCTACCACAGATACGCAGTATTTT.

As regards this clone: The junction does not match germline at one end; this may be a read error. The chain has TRBV7-7 and TRBJ2-5; tentative D call: TRBD1 (8 bases). Germline loops: CDR1 SSHAT, CDR2 FNYEAQ (reference sequence). The CDR3 consists of 16 residues. CDR3 sequence reads: CASSLAGPGGLQTQYF. In DNA, the CDR3 is TGTGCTAGCAGCTTAGCGGGTCCAGGGGGCTTACAGACCCAGTACTTC.

The rearrangement uses TRBV19 and TRBJ2-2, with a possible D match to TRBD2 (5 bases). V lost 7 bases, J lost 4 bases, and 16 bases lay in between. CDR3 length: 15 residues. From germline, CDR1 is LNHDA and CDR2 SQIVND (reference sequence). CDR3 nucleotides: TGTGCCAGTACCCTTCGCGGGTCTGGCACCGGGGAGCTGTTTTTT. Amino acid sequence: CASTLRGSGTGELFF.

This clone was picked up a small number of times. V gene TRBV14 combines with J gene TRBJ1-6; a weak D match, TRBD1 (6 bases). The CDR3 runs to 15 residues. V dropped 4 bases and J dropped 9 bases, with 16 bases sitting between them. Germline lookup yields CDR1 SGHDN and CDR2 FVKESK. The CDR3 coding sequence is TGTGCCAGCAGCCTTTGGGGGGGGGCCGGTTCACCCCTCCACTTT. Translation gives CASSLWGGAGSPLHF.

The chain employs TRBV7-9 and TRBJ2-1, with 9 nucleotides matching TRBD1. Germline V lookup: CDR1 SEHNR, CDR2 FQNEAQ (reference sequence). This CDR3 spans 16 amino acids. Trimming cost V 1 base and J 2 bases; bases outside gene matches: 3. The DNA for the CDR3 is TGTGCCAGCAGCTTAGTAGGACAGGGGACCTACAATGAGCAGTTCTTC. Its translation: CASSLVGQGTYNEQFF.

This clone was observed a few times. The chain couples TRBV6-6 to TRBJ2-3, with 7 bases matching TRBD2. Trimming removed 3 bases from V and 9 bases from J; junction bases left unmatched: 6. Germline V gene sequence: CDR1 MNHNY, CDR2 SVGAGI (reference sequence). The CDR3 totals 13 residues. The CDR3 protein is CASSYPGLETQYF. CDR3 in DNA: TGTGCCAGCAGTTATCCCGGACTAGAAACGCAGTATTTT.

A few counts support this clone. The chain uses TRBV7-3 and TRBJ2-2, with a tentative D call TRBD1 (6 bases). The CDR3 length is 14 residues. V lost 5 bases and J 2 bases, leaving 9 bases between the germline ends. Germline assignment: CDR1 SGHTA and CDR2 FQGTGA. The CDR3 DNA follows: TGTGCCAGCAGCCAGACAGGCAACACCGGGGAGCTGTTTTTT. Amino acids: CASSQTGNTGELFF.

This clone is a singleton in its sample. This sample includes further DNA sequences coding for the same CDR3. V is TRBV7-9 and J is TRBJ2-3; 7 nucleotides line up with TRBD1. Per germline, CDR1 SEHNR and CDR2 FQNEAQ (reference sequence). This CDR3 region has 14 residues. V lost 1 base and J lost 3; bases outside the gene matches: 1. CDR3 nucleotides: TGTGCCAGCAGCTTAGACAGGGGAACAGATACGCAGTATTTT. As protein: CASSLDRGTDTQYF.

The chain uses TRBV25-1 and TRBJ2-5, with 7 bases aligning to TRBD2. Germline assignment: CDR1 MGHDK and CDR2 SYGVNS. CDR3 size: 13 residues. The J segment lost 9 bases and the V segment lost 1 base, leaving 5 bases of the junction unmatched. The CDR3 sequence is CASSESLGGAQYF. In DNA form, the CDR3 reads TGTGCCAGCAGTGAATCCCTGGGGGGGGCCCAGTACTTC.

This chain joins TRBV4-3 and TRBJ2-3; D unclear. V was shortened by 4 bases and J by 0 bases, with 8 bases between the two germline ends. CDR1 LGHNA and CDR2 YSLEER come from the germline V gene. This CDR3 has 14 amino acids. The CDR3 is CASSPGWSTDTQYF. The CDR3 bases are TGCGCCAGCAGCCCGGGTTGGAGCACAGATACGCAGTATTTT.

This chain links TRBV5-4 with TRBJ1-4, with a weak D call TRBD1 (6 bases). Germline V gene lookup returns CDR1 SGHNT and CDR2 YYREEE (reference sequence). V lost 0 bases to trimming and J lost 6 bases, with 9 bases between them. The CDR3 loop spans 14 amino acids. In nucleotides, the CDR3 is TGTGCCAGCAGCTTGGCAGGGGTAGATGAAAAACTGTTTTTT. It translates to CASSLAGVDEKLFF.

The rearrangement links TRBV27 to TRBJ2-2, with TRBD1 matching 9 bases. Germline lookup yields CDR1 MNHEY and CDR2 SMNVEV (reference sequence). The V gene end was trimmed by 5 bases and the J gene end by 7 bases; junction bases not matched to a gene: 2. The CDR3 is 13 amino acids. The CDR3 DNA reads as TGTGCCAGCAGTGGACAGGGGTTCGGGGAGCTGTTTTTT. Translating it yields CASSGQGFGELFF.